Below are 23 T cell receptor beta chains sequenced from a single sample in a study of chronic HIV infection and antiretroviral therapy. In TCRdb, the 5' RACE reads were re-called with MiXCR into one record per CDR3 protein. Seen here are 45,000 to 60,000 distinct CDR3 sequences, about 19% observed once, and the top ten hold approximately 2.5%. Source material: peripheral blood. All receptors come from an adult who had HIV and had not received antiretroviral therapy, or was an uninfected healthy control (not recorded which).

The CDR3 loop is CATSTRSGDNEQFF. CDR3 bases: TGTGCCACTTCCACCAGGAGTGGCGACAATGAGCAGTTCTTC. The chain has TRBV24-1 and TRBJ2-1; D remains ambiguous. V was cut by 10 bases and J by 5 bases, with 17 bases left in between. From germline, CDR1 is KGHDR and CDR2 SFDVKD. The CDR3 sequence is 14 residues long.

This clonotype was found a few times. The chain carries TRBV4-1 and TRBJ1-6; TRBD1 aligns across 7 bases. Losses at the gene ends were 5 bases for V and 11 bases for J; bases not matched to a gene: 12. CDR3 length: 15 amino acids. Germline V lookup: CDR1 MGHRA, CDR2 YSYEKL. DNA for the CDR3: TGCGCCAGCAGCGAAACAGGGGTTCCCTTCCCACCCCTCCACTTT. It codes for CASSETGVPFPPLHF.

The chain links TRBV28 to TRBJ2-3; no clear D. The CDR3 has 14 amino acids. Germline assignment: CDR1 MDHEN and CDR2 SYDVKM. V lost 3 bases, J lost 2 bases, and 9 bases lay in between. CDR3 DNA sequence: TGTGCCAGCAGTTTTAGTCCCCTCACAGATACGCAGTATTTT. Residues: CASSFSPLTDTQYF.

DNA of the CDR3: TGCAGTGCTTCCCGGAACCTGAACACTGAAGCTTTCTTT. Translation gives CSASRNLNTEAFF. This chain connects TRBV20-1 to TRBJ1-1; unclear D gene. CDR3 length equals 13 residues. Germline V gene data show CDR1 as DFQATT and CDR2 as SNEGSKA (reference sequence). Trimming cost V 5 bases and J 0 bases, with 10 bases left between them.

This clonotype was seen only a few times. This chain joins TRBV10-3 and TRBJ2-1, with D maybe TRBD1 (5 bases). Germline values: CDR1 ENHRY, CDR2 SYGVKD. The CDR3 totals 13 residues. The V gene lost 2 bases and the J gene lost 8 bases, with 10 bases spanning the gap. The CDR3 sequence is CAISERQGHEQFF. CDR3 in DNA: TGTGCCATCAGTGAGAGGCAGGGCCATGAGCAGTTCTTC.

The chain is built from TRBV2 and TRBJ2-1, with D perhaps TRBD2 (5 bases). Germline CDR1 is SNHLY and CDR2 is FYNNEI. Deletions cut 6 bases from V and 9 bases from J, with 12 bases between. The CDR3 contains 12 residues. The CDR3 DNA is TGTGCCAGCAGCTTGACTACTTTTGAGCAGTTCTTC. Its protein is CASSLTTFEQFF. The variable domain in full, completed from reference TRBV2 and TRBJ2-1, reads EPEVTQTPSHQVTQMGQEVILRCVPISNHLYFYWYRQILGQKVEFLVSFYNNEISEKSEIFDDQFSVERPDGSNFTLKIRSTKLEDSAMYFCASSLTTFEQFFGPGTRLTVL.

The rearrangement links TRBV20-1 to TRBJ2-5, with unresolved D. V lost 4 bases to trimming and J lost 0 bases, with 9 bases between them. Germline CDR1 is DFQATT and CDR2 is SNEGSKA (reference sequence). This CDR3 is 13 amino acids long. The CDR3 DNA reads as TGCAGTGCTAAGTGGGCTTACCAAGAGACCCAGTACTTC. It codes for CSAKWAYQETQYF.

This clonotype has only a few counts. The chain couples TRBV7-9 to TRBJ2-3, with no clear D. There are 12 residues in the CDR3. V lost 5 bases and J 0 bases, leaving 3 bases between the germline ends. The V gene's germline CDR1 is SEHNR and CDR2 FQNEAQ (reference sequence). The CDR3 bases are TGTGCCAGCAGCCGGAGCACAGATACGCAGTATTTT. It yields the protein CASSRSTDTQYF.

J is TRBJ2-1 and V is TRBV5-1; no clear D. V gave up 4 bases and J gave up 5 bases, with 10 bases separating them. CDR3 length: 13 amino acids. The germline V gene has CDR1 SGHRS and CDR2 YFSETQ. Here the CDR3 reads CASSTTGNNEQFF. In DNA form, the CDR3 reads TGCGCCAGCAGCACGACTGGGAACAATGAGCAGTTCTTC. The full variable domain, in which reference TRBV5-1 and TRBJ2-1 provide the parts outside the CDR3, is KAGVTQTPRYLIKTRGQQVTLSCSPISGHRSVSWYQQTPGQGLQFLFEYFSETQRNKGNFPGRFSGRQFSNSRSEMNVSTLELGDSALYLCASSTTGNNEQFFGPGTRLTVL.

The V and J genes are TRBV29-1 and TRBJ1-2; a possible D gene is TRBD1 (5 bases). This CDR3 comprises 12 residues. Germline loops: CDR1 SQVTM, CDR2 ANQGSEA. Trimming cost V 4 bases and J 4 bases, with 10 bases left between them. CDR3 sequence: CSVAGNSYGYTF. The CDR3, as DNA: TGCAGCGTTGCAGGGAATTCCTATGGCTACACCTTC.

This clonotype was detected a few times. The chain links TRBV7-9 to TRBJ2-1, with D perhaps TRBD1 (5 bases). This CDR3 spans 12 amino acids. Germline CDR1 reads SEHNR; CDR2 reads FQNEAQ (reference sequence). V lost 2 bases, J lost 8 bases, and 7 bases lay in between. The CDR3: CASSLQGHEQFF. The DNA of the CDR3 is TGTGCCAGCAGCTTACAGGGCCATGAGCAGTTCTTC.

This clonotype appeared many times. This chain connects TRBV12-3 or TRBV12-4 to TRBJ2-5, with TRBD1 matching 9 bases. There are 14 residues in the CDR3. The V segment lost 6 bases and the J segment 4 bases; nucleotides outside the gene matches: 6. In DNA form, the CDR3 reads TGTGCCAGCAGCCAAACAGGGGGCCGAGAGACCCAGTACTTC. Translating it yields CASSQTGGRETQYF.

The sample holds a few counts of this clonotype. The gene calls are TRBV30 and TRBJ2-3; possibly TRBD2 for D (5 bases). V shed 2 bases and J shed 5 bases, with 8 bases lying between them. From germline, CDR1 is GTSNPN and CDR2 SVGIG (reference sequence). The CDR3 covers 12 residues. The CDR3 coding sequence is TGTGCCTGGAGTCCCGGACTAGATACGCAGTATTTT. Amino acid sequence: CAWSPGLDTQYF.

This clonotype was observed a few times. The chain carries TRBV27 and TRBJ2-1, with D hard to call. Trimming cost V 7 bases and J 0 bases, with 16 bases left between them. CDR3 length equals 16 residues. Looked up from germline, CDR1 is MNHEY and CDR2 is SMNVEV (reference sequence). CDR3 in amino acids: CASKSLGSSSYNEQFF. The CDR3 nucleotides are TGTGCCAGCAAATCCCTGGGCTCGAGCTCCTACAATGAGCAGTTCTTC.

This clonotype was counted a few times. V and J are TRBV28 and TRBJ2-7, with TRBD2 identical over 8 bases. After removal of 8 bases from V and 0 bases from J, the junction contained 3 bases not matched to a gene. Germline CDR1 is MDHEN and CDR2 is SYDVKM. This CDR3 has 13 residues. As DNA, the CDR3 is TGTGCCAGCCAGAGCGGGAGCTCCTACGAGCAGTACTTC. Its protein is CASQSGSSYEQYF.

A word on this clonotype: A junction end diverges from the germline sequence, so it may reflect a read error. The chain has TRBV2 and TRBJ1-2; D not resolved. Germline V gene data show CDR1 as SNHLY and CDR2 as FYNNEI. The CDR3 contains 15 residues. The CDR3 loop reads CANSEVPGNLYGYTF. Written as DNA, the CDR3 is TGTGCCAACAGTGAAGTACCCGGGAATCTCTATGGCTACACCTTC.

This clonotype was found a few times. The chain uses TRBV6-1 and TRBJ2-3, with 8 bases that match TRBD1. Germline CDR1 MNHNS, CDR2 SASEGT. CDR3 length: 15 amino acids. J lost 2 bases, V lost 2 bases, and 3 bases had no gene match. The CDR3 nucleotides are TGTGCCAGCAGTGAAATGACAGGGGCCACAGATACGCAGTATTTT. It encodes CASSEMTGATDTQYF.

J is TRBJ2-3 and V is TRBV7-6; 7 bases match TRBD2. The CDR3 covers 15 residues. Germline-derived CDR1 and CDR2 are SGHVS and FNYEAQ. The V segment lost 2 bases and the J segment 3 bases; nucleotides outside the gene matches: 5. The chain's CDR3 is CASSLSASGTDTQYF. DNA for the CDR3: TGTGCCAGCAGCTTAAGCGCTAGCGGTACAGATACGCAGTATTTT.

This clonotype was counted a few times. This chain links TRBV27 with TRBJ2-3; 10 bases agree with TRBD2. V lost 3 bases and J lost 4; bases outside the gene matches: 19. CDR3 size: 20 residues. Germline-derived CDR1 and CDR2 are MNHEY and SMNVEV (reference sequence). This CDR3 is CASSFIKVLSAGGPPDTQYF. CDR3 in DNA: TGTGCCAGCAGTTTTATCAAGGTGCTCTCAGCGGGAGGGCCCCCAGATACGCAGTATTTT.

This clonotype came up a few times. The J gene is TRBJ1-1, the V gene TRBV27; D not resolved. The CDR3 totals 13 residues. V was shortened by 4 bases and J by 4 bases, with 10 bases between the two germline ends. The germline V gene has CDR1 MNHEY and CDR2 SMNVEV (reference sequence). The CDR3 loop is CASSSHGVTEAFF. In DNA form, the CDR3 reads TGTGCCAGCAGTTCCCACGGGGTCACTGAAGCTTTCTTT.

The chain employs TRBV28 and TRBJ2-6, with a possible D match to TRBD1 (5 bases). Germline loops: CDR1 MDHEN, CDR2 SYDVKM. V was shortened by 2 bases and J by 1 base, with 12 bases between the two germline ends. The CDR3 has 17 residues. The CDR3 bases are TGTGCCAGCAGTTTAATAGGGGCGCGGTCTGGGGCCAACGTCCTGACTTTC. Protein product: CASSLIGARSGANVLTF.

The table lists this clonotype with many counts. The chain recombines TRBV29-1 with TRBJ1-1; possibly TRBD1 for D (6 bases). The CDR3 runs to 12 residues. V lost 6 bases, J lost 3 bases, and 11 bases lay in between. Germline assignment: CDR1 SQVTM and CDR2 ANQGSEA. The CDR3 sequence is CSVDRRDTEAFF. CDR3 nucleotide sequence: TGCAGCGTGGACAGAAGGGACACTGAAGCTTTCTTT.

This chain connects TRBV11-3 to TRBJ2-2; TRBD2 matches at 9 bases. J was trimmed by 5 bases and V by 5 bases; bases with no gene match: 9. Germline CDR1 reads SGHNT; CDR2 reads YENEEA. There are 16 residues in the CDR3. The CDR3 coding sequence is TGTGCCAGCAGCCAGGTAGCGGGAGTCGGGACCGGGGAGCTGTTTTTT. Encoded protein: CASSQVAGVGTGELFF.